The clone carrying this TCR beta chain has more than one count but fewer than ten. Its specificity is not known. This sample was included in a study of beta chain features in type 1 diabetes. Whole-study results and caveats: People with Type 1 diabetes carried modestly yet significantly shorter TCRB CDR3s in all four CD4+ subsets.

CDR3 size: 15 residues. CDR1 and CDR2 from the germline V gene are SGHTA and FQGNSA. With 0 bases clipped from V and 0 bases from J, the junction kept 1 base outside the gene matches. Each population that was sorted was more than 98% pure. The whole isolated RNA underwent reverse transcription, so sequencing captured expressed TCRB transcripts. Method: immunoSEQ multiplex PCR; TCRdb's copy keeps in-frame clones and lacks some. This sample has about 240,000 clones; over 11% occur once, and the top ten carry 0.015% to 0.02%. The receptor was isolated from a young man with type 1 diabetes. Sequencing was done on a sample of naive CD4+ T cells from blood. This chain uses TRBV7-2 with TRBJ1-1, with TRBD1 matching over 7 bases. CDR3 coding DNA: TGTGCCAGCAGCTTAGCGGGACAGATGAACACTGAAGCTTTCTTT. It specifies CASSLAGQMNTEAFF.